This record concerns one T cell receptor beta chain sequence. What this receptor recognizes is not known. The input lacks base qualities; no much larger clone sits a single base away. This sample was included in a study of cytomegalovirus exposure and HLA in healthy donors (dated by TCRdb to 2016 to 2017). Context from the whole study: An earlier analysis of about 560 of the donors reported 276 Gb of sequence data and 95 million to 130 million unique TCR beta sequences obtained from around 190 million T cells. A separate validation cohort of more than 100 different subjects was used in addition to the roughly 670-subject first cohort. An earlier analysis of roughly 600 of the donors used high-throughput TCR beta sequencing to judge whether each TCR beta V gene segment behaved as functional or pseudogenic. Of the approximately 400 genotyped donors, 81% fell in the genetic ancestry cluster associated with self-reported Caucasian donors. About 330 gigabases of sequencing data and 70 million to 95 million unique TCR sequences made up an early release that covered approximately 650 HLA-typed donors. In a later analysis, previously published TCR beta repertoires from 600 to 850 donors were re-analyzed and high-resolution HLA genotyping was added so that TCR occurrence patterns could be studied. The study was designed to test whether signatures of past pathogen exposure could be identified by cataloging public T cell receptors. Donor age, sex, ethnicity and CMV serostatus were compiled alongside the repertoire data. To predict cytomegalovirus infection status, the study combined high-throughput TCR immunosequencing, statistical association of individual TCRs with disease status, and machine learning. Among 300 to 450 genotyped donors of the cohort, an average of about 240,000 unique TCR beta nucleotide sequences were sequenced per donor, roughly 20% of them non-productive. The T cell repertoires of some 700 subjects were profiled by immunosequencing and related to cytomegalovirus serostatus. A later genetic analysis used genome-wide SNP genotypes for about three fifths of the 666 donors, treating that subset as a discovery cohort. Typing coverage varied by locus: roughly 620-640 donors for A, B, C, DRB1 and DQB1; approximately 500 for DQA1; 606 for DPA1; roughly 470 for DPB1. Both class I and class II loci were covered by HLA typing, at four-digit resolution. Rather than drawing on any new phenotypic data, the later analysis identified candidate immune exposures from TCR beta sequences and the way those sequences occurred across donors. Four to six DR-DQ haplotypes were handled as single units for association and clustering, since linkage in the cohort was strong. Every repertoire in the discovery cohort had been generated on one and the same sequencing platform.

The library was generated by the immunoSEQ multiplex PCR assay. For the multiplex PCR, a mixture combining 60 forward primers for TCR Vbeta segments and 13 reverse primers for TCR Jbeta segments was used. The CDR3 region of rearranged TCR beta genes was amplified from genomic DNA with a multiplex PCR assay. The Illumina HiSeq System was used to sequence the amplified TCR beta libraries as 87-base-pair reads. From the authors' description of their analysis: A later analysis counted tens of millions of unique TCR beta chains across the 690 or so repertoires, and roughly 11 million of these chains were shared by at least two donors. To remove PCR and sequencing errors, raw reads were error-corrected and collapsed into unique sequences using a nearest-neighbor algorithm that merged closely related sequences. Alignment of CDR3 sequences to IMGT reference sequences was used to assign V, D and J gene segments. For a sequence to be retained, a match of at least six nucleotides was required to both a V gene segment and a J gene segment. Rearrangements were classified as productive when the CDR3 lacked stop codons and remained in frame with V and J, and all other rearrangements were classified as non-productive. Following IMGT convention, CDR3 was defined as the stretch from the second conserved V-encoded cysteine up to the conserved J-encoded phenylalanine. Sequences without an unambiguous match to a single V gene segment were excluded from the earlier analysis of 450 to 650 of the donors. An earlier analysis of fewer than 650 of the donors classified V segments as functional when productive rearrangements were above 56.7% and as segregating when the standard deviation between donors was above 5%. A statistical classification framework was developed to diagnose cytomegalovirus status using the catalog of TCR beta chain sequences. In a later analysis, V and J genes were assigned by comparing TCR nucleotide sequences against IMGT/GENE-DB human TR gene sequences. The TCRdist pipeline was used in a later analysis to assign CDR3 sequences and most-parsimonious VDJ recombination scenarios. In a later analysis, every TCR beta chain was defined by the combination of its CDR3 amino acid sequence and its V-gene family, and reads without a unique V-gene family were dropped. As a way to deal with suspected cross-contamination and a sequencing artifact, a later analysis dropped roughly 620 nucleotide sequences that were highly shared and had low generation probability. In a later analysis, a clonal expansion index was calculated for each public chain from normalized within-repertoire ranks of inferred template counts. A later analysis computed generation probabilities with a VDJ recombination model fitted to out-of-frame rearrangements, and checked the results against IGoR. In a later analysis, hypergeometric tests were used to score TCR-TCR, TCR-HLA and TCR-CMV co-occurrence, with a repertoire-size bias correction applied to TCR pairs. In a later analysis, false discovery rates were estimated by permuting HLA or CMV assignments 20 times. In a later analysis, co-occurring TCRs were grouped using DBSCAN, and TCRdist sequence similarity was added for clustering within HLA-allele-positive subsets. Repertoires with fewer than 30,000 or more than 120,000 public chains were left out of co-occurrence clustering, as were roughly five repertoires with anomalous nucleotide sharing. This immuneACCESS table, as held by TCRdb, lists in-frame sequences with V and J called but not all clones. Of the missing ones, under half trace to an unresolved V gene in checked studies; the others have no known cause. That table supplies the V and J calls and clone size; D and trimming were determined from the DNA. Recorded for this sample are about 190,000 clones; 85% of them occurred a single time. 1% of the sample is taken by the ten largest.

Findings and caveats that apply to the study as a whole: For the cohort, immune exposure information was limited to CMV serostatus. A further reported finding was that TCR beta sequences accurately predicted the HLA-A and HLA-B alleles for most subjects in the first cohort. A later analysis reported that several top co-occurrence clusters appeared linked to parvovirus B19, influenza, CMV and Epstein-Barr virus. A later analysis found that TCR association rates varied across HLA loci, with DRB1 alleles showing the most associated TCRs and HLA-C alleles the fewest. A total of 164 TCR beta chains were listed by the study as associated with cytomegalovirus. The cohort was sequenced for TCR beta chains only, and without alpha or paired-chain data the features that could be detected were limited. Specific HLA alleles were associated with 15,000 to 20,000 TCR beta sequences at a false discovery rate of 0.05 in a later analysis. According to the authors, the approach could potentially be generalized to other disease states and immunological phenotypes. Some IMGT-functional V segments, including TRBV6-2 and TRBV6-3, could not be told apart with the 87-base-pair reads, so those segments were excluded. In an earlier analysis of approximately 590 of the donors, most TCR beta V segments appeared in productive rearrangements about 87% or about 30% of the time, broadly matching IMGT annotations. In vitro tests confirmed that a few of the cytomegalovirus-associated TCR beta chains recognize cytomegalovirus antigens. Strong co-occurrence of HLA alleles, especially DR and DQ, made assigning TCR associations to individual alleles difficult. Compared with equally common non-associated chains, HLA-associated TCR beta chains in a later analysis were more clonally expanded and had lower generation probabilities. HLA typing was unavailable for some donors at each locus, so association tests used only the typed subset. In a later genetic analysis, a missense DCLRE1C variant was associated with V-gene and J-gene trimming of TCR beta chains, and the association was replicated in an independent cohort. In a later genetic analysis, fewer N-insertions in productive TCRs were reported among donors in an Asian-associated ancestry cluster than the 666-donor mean. Most CMV-associated TCR beta chains appeared to be HLA-restricted in a later analysis, and the HLA associations seemed to be driven largely by CMV exposure. In both the original and validation cohorts, the classifier was reported to diagnose cytomegalovirus status with high specificity and sensitivity. Correlated functional status among segregating V segments might reflect linkage disequilibrium, but an unknown experimental factor could not be ruled out. The sequencing pipeline was judged likely to have produced a cluster of highly shared sequence variants as a technical artifact. The earlier analysis of about 600 of the donors excluded some 15 rarely observed V segments, including chromosome 9 orphons, because counts were too low. The presence/absence analyses assumed that sequencing depth was roughly uniform across donors, and that assumption may not be true. Most TCR sequences were seen in very few donors, while some public TCRs were found in many individuals.

The cohort consisted of more than 650 healthy bone marrow donors. All cohort members were sampled while nominally healthy, although unrecorded immune exposures were likely present. The donor tested CMV seronegative, placing the donor among the roughly 350 seronegative members of the cohort. A peripheral blood sample was collected from each donor, and TCR beta sequencing was performed on peripheral blood mononuclear cells. The Qiagen DNeasy Blood Extraction Kit was used to extract genomic DNA from the blood cell samples. The CDR3 starts with the cysteine, ends with the phenylalanine, and has 14 residues. CDR3 DNA only is kept here, 42 bases in frame from base 1. The germline V gene supplies CDR1 SGHRS and CDR2 YFSETQ. V and J are trimmed by 4 bases and 2 bases, and the gene matches miss 5 bases of the junction.

This sequence uses TRBV5-1 and TRBJ2-5; TRBD1 matches 7 bases in the middle. Sequencing was done on a sample of PBMCs. The receptor's source is a boy between 2 and 10 years old in good health and CMV-seronegative. The CDR3 has the sequence CASSPTGSQETQYF. DNA sequence: TGCGCCAGCAGCCCGACAGGGTCGCAAGAGACCCAGTACTTC. The full variable domain, with segments outside the CDR3 supplied by the reference TRBV5-1 and TRBJ2-5 proteins, appears as KAGVTQTPRYLIKTRGQQVTLSCSPISGHRSVSWYQQTPGQGLQFLFEYFSETQRNKGNFPGRFSGRQFSNSRSEMNVSTLELGDSALYLCASSPTGSQETQYFGPGTRLLVL.